Listed below are T cell receptor beta chains from one sample, sequenced in a study of cytomegalovirus exposure and HLA in healthy donors. Produced via immunoSEQ multiplex PCR; TCRdb's table is partial and in-frame only. The repertoire consists of over 110,000 clones, with just under 85% occurring once and the leading ten covering about 1.5%. Material: PBMCs. The receptors here all came from a woman aged 30 to 39 in good health and CMV-seronegative. Both conserved end residues are part of each CDR3. Each record gives: V gene, D gene, J gene, clone size, CDR3 protein, CDR3 DNA. A D gene is named only where the DNA matches it firmly. The listing skips clone size in some rows; elsewhere it reads once, few, many or a size class.

TRBV11-2	-	TRBJ1-1	-	CASSLRMFRGAFF	TGTGCCAGCAGCTTAAGGATGTTTCGGGGGGCTTTCTTT
TRBV5-1	-	TRBJ1-4	-	CASSFGGDGEKLFF	TGCGCCAGCAGCTTCGGGGGAGATGGGGAAAAACTGTTTTTT
TRBV7-9	TRBD2	TRBJ2-5	-	CASSLAFPLAGAQQETQYF	TGTGCCAGCAGCTTAGCGTTCCCACTAGCGGGGGCGCAACAAGAGACCCAGTACTTC
TRBV2	TRBD1	TRBJ1-2	-	CASSPTGTGNSGYTF	TGTGCCAGCAGTCCGACCGGGACAGGCAACTCTGGCTACACCTTC
TRBV6-5	TRBD1	TRBJ1-3	once	CASSQGQGNTIYF	TGTGCCAGCAGCCAGGGACAGGGGAACACCATATATTTT
TRBV28	TRBD1	TRBJ1-1	-	CASSGYRGGTEAFF	TGTGCCAGCAGTGGCTACAGGGGAGGCACTGAAGCTTTCTTT
TRBV6-4	-	TRBJ2-3	-	CASRLNPSNTDTQYF	TGTGCCAGCAGACTAAATCCTAGCAACACAGATACGCAGTATTTT
TRBV2	-	TRBJ1-1	-	CASSTVIRTEAFF	TGTGCCAGCAGTACGGTGATTCGCACTGAAGCTTTCTTT
TRBV13	TRBD1	TRBJ1-1	-	CASSRETGGTEAFF	TGTGCCAGCAGCAGGGAGACAGGGGGCACTGAAGCTTTCTTT
TRBV10-3	-	TRBJ2-1	-	CAISVTSYNEQFF	TGTGCCATCAGTGTTACTAGCTACAATGAGCAGTTCTTC
TRBV5-5	TRBD1	TRBJ1-2	-	CASSPGTAINYGYTF	TGTGCCAGCAGCCCCGGGACAGCAATCAACTATGGCTACACCTTC
TRBV15	TRBD2	TRBJ2-1	-	CATSRTSGGNENEQFF	TGTGCCACCAGCAGGACTAGCGGGGGCAATGAGAATGAGCAGTTCTTC
TRBV7-2	-	TRBJ2-7	-	CASSLGVAPLEQYF	TGTGCCAGCAGCTTAGGAGTCGCACCGCTGGAGCAGTACTTC
TRBV7-2	TRBD1	TRBJ2-1	once	CASSGQGAKGNEQFF	TGTGCCAGCAGCGGACAGGGGGCTAAAGGGAATGAGCAGTTCTTC
TRBV5-1	TRBD2	TRBJ2-1	-	CASRTTSGGPYEQFF	TGCGCCAGCCGTACTACTAGCGGGGGACCTTATGAGCAGTTCTTC
TRBV2	TRBD1	TRBJ1-2	-	CASRGRNYYGYTF	TGTGCCAGTAGGGGGCGGAACTACTATGGCTACACCTTC
TRBV7-9	-	TRBJ1-2	-	CASSLGTGSGYTF	TGTGCCAGCAGCTTAGGGACCGGGAGTGGCTACACCTTC
TRBV9	-	TRBJ2-5	-	CASSPAGGGPWETQYF	TGTGCCAGCAGCCCCGCTGGGGGGGGGCCCTGGGAGACCCAGTACTTC
TRBV10-3	TRBD1	TRBJ1-5	-	CAISLDRGGRAPQHF	TGTGCCATCAGTCTAGACAGGGGCGGCAGGGCGCCCCAGCATTTT
TRBV18	TRBD2	TRBJ2-7	-	CASSPTGTSGVGMYF	TGTGCCAGCTCACCCACCGGGACTAGCGGGGTAGGGATGTACTTC